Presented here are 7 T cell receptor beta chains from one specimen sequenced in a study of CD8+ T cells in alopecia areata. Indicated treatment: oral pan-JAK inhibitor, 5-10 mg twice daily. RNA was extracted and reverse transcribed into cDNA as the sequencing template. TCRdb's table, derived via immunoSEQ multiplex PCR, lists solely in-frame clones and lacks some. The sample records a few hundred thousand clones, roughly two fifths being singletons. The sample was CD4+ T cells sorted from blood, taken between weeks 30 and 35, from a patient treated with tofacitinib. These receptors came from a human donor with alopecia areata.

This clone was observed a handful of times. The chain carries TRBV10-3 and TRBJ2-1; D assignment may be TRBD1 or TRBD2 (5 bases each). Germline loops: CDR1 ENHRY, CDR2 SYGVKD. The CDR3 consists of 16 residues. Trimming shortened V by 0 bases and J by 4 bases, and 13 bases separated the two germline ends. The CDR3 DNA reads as TGTGCCATCAGTGAGTCAACGGGACGTCTTTACAATGAGCAGTTCTTC. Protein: CAISESTGRLYNEQFF.

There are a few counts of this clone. CDR3 loop: CASSERGVDTGIQYF. DNA of the CDR3: TGTGCCAGCAGTGAACGCGGGGTGGATACGGGAATTCAGTACTTC. The rearrangement links TRBV6-1 to TRBJ2-4; perhaps TRBD2 as D (6 bases). CDR3 length equals 15 residues. Trimming left V 2 bases short and J 10 bases short, with 18 bases between. Per the germline V gene, CDR1 is MNHNS and CDR2 is SASEGT.

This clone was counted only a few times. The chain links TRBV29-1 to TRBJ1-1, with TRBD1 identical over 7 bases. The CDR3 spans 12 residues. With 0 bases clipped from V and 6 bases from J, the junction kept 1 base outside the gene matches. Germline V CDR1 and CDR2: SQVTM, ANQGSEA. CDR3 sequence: CSVEETGPEAFF. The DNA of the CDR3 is TGCAGCGTTGAAGAGACAGGGCCTGAAGCTTTCTTT.

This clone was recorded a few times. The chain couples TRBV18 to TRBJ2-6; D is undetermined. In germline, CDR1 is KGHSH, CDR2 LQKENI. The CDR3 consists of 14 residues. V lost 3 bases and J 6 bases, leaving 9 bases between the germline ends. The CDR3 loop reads CASSPLDVANVLTF. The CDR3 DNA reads TGTGCCAGCTCACCTCTCGATGTGGCCAACGTCCTGACTTTC.

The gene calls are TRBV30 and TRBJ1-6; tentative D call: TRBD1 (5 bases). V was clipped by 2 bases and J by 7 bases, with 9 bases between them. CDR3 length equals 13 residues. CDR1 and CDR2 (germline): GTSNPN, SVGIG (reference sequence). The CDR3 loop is CAWSSRGNSPLHF. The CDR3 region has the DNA TGTGCCTGGAGTTCCCGGGGGAATTCACCCCTCCACTTT.

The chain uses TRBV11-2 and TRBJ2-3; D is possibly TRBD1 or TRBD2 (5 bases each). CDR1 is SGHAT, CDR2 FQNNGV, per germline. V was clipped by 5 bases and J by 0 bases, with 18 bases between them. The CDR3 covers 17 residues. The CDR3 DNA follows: TGTGCCAGCAGCATATACCAGGGCGGGTCTAGCACAGATACGCAGTATTTT. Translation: CASSIYQGGSSTDTQYF.

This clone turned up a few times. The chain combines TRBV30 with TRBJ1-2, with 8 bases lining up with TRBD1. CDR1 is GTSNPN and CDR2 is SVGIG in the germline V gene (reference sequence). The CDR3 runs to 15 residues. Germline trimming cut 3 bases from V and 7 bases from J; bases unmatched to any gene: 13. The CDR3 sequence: CAWSSSLGQGGGYTF. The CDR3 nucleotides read TGTGCCTGGAGCTCATCACTCGGACAGGGTGGTGGCTACACCTTC.